This TCR beta chain was identified in a study of T cells in Graves' hyperthyroidism and ophthalmopathy. TCR beta CDR3 regions were amplified from RNA transcripts. HTBI primers were employed in a first-round RT-PCR of the TCR CDR3. Using its own MiXCR run on the multiplex PCR reads, TCRdb lists one record per CDR3 protein. The sample comprises under 350,000 distinct CDR3 sequences, 15% to 20% of which are singletons, and over 45% rests with the top ten. Sequencing was performed on blood. This TCR came from a woman between 55 and 75 years old with Graves' ophthalmopathy.

CDR3 sequence reads: CSATYRESSYEQYF. CDR3 DNA sequence: TGCAGTGCTACCTACAGGGAGAGCTCCTACGAGCAGTACTTC. The J gene is TRBJ2-7, the V gene TRBV20-1; D might be TRBD1 (6 bases). The ends were cut back, 4 bases at V and 0 bases at J, with 13 bases in the middle. Germline loops: CDR1 DFQATT, CDR2 SNEGSKA (reference sequence). The CDR3 length is 14 residues.